This T cell receptor (beta chain) stems from a study of T cell repertoires in cytomegalovirus infection. Germline V CDR1 and CDR2: SQVTM, ANQGSEA. CDR3 length: 13 amino acids. Trimming took off 1 base at V and 3 bases at J, with 10 bases between the two ends. This clonotype was counted at least ten times. TCRdb processed the reads anew with MiXCR; each CDR3 protein has one entry. This repertoire shows 200,000 to 250,000 distinct CDR3 sequences, 6% to 8% found once; its top ten account for 5.5% to 6.5%. The sample consisted of PBMCs. This sequence was found in a human donor in good health (CMV status not recorded). Some clones in this sample may be carry-over from other donors' samples. The V call is TRBV29-1, the J call TRBJ2-7; no firm D call. The CDR3 coding sequence is TGCAGCGTTGAAGGAAGGGCCAACTACGAGCAGTACTTC. This codes for CSVEGRANYEQYF.